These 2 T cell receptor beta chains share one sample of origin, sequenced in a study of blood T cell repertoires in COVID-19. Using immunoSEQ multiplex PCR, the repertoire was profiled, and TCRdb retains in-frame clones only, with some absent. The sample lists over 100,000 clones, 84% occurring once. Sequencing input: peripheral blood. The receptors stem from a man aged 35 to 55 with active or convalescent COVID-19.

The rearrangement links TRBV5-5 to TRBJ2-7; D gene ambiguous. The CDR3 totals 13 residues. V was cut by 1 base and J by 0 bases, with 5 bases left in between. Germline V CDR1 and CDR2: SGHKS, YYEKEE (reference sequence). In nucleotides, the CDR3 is TGTGCCAGCAGCTTGCCTCTCTCCTACGAGCAGTACTTC. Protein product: CASSLPLSYEQYF.

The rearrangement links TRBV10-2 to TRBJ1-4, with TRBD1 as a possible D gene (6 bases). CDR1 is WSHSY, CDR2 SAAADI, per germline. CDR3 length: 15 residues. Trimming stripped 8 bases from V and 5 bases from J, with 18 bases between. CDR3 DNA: TGCGCCAGCCAGAGGGGGGGGTACGAGAATGAAAAACTGTTTTTT. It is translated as CASQRGGYENEKLFF.